The 25 T cell receptor beta chains below all came from one sample that was sequenced in a study of human T cells and chemical hapten exposure. Time point here: patch test 1, 2 weeks after DPC sensitization. Treatment in this sample: therapeutic diphenylcyclopropenone sensitization with weekly scalp DPC. A single record per CDR3 protein comes from TCRdb applying MiXCR to the RACE reads. The sample carries about 80,000 distinct CDR3 sequences, around 7% recorded once. The source was whole blood, collected in connection with sensitization to the hapten diphenylcyclopropenone (DPC). These receptors were obtained from a woman in her twenties or thirties with alopecia areata. Some clones in this sample may be carry-over from other donors' samples.

In its sample, this clonotype was seen a few times. V and J are TRBV12-5 and TRBJ1-5; D gene ambiguous. The germline gives CDR1 LGHNT, CDR2 FRNRAP. Trimming stripped 1 base from V and 3 bases from J, with 10 bases between. The CDR3 is 15 residues long. The CDR3 DNA reads TGTGCTAGTGGTTTGGGGGCAGCCCACAATCAGCCCCAGCATTTT. It encodes CASGLGAAHNQPQHF.

Ten or more counts support this clonotype. The chain is built from TRBV29-1 and TRBJ1-2; D unresolved. V was clipped by 0 bases and J by 5 bases, with 7 bases between them. The CDR3 is made up of 12 amino acids. CDR1 is SQVTM and CDR2 is ANQGSEA in the germline V gene. The CDR3 sequence: CSVEDRGYGYTF. For the CDR3, the DNA is TGCAGCGTTGAAGATCGCGGGTATGGCTACACCTTC.

In its sample, this clonotype was seen many times. V gene TRBV6-1 combines with J gene TRBJ2-4; D gene unclear. The germline V gene encodes CDR1 MNHNS and CDR2 SASEGT. Trimming took off 1 base at V and 8 bases at J, with 9 bases between the two ends. The CDR3 is made up of 13 amino acids. CDR3 amino acids: CASSEVPRHIQYF. As DNA, the CDR3 is TGTGCCAGCAGTGAAGTCCCTCGGCACATTCAGTACTTC.

This clonotype was seen ten or more times. This chain joins TRBV7-3 and TRBJ1-2; 9 bases agree with TRBD1. V was clipped by 0 bases and J by 6 bases; unmatched bases: 5. In germline, CDR1 is SGHTA, CDR2 FQGTGA. The CDR3 contains 15 residues. CDR3 DNA sequence: TGTGCCAGCAGCTTAACTCCAACAGGGGGCAATGGCTACACCTTC. Translated: CASSLTPTGGNGYTF.

This clonotype showed up many times. The chain uses TRBV29-1 and TRBJ1-5; D remains unclear. The ends were cut back, 4 bases at V and 4 bases at J, with 11 bases in the middle. Germline lookup yields CDR1 SQVTM and CDR2 ANQGSEA. CDR3 size: 13 residues. Here the CDR3 DNA reads TGCAGCGTTGCCGGCGGAACAAATCAGCCCCAGCATTTT. The encoded protein is CSVAGGTNQPQHF.

This clonotype was found many times. V and J are TRBV12-3 or TRBV12-4 and TRBJ1-3; maybe TRBD1 (5 bases). Trimming left V 1 base short and J 3 bases short, with 10 bases between. CDR3 length: 15 residues. This CDR3 reads CASSLGGGSGNTIYF. The DNA for the CDR3 is TGTGCCAGCAGTTTAGGCGGGGGAAGTGGAAACACCATATATTTT.

The chain employs TRBV7-9 and TRBJ2-7; D possibly corresponds to TRBD1 (5 bases). In germline, CDR1 is SEHNR, CDR2 FQNEAQ (reference sequence). This CDR3 has 15 residues. V was clipped by 3 bases and J by 3 bases, with 15 bases between them. The CDR3 loop is CASSFGQGPLYEQYF. CDR3 nucleotide sequence: TGTGCCAGCAGCTTTGGCCAGGGTCCTCTCTACGAGCAGTACTTC.

The V call is TRBV18, the J call TRBJ1-6; D remains ambiguous. This CDR3 comprises 16 residues. V shed 3 bases and J shed 6 bases, with 15 bases lying between them. From germline, CDR1 is KGHSH and CDR2 LQKENI. CDR3 amino acids: CASSPPGASLNSPLHF. For the CDR3, the DNA is TGTGCCAGCTCACCCCCAGGCGCCTCACTTAATTCACCCCTCCACTTT.

This clonotype has a handful of counts. The rearrangement links TRBV11-2 to TRBJ2-3; no clear D gene. The CDR3 is 15 residues long. Looked up from germline, CDR1 is SGHAT and CDR2 is FQNNGV. V was pared by 2 bases and J by 6 bases, with 15 bases between. CDR3 in amino acids: CASSLKSSLRDTQYF. CDR3 in DNA: TGTGCCAGCAGCTTAAAGTCTTCCCTTCGGGATACGCAGTATTTT.

This clonotype has more than one count but fewer than ten. For the CDR3, the DNA is TGCGCCAGCAGTGAAGGTTATCTAGGGTCTGGACGGTCAAATCAGCCCCAGCATTTT. Translation gives CASSEGYLGSGRSNQPQHF. V gene TRBV10-2 combines with J gene TRBJ1-5; D not certain. The CDR3 runs to 19 residues. V shed 3 bases and J shed 4 bases, with 25 bases lying between them. From germline, CDR1 is WSHSY and CDR2 SAAADI.

This clonotype was observed at least ten times. The J gene is TRBJ2-3, the V gene TRBV6-2 or TRBV6-3; maybe TRBD1 (6 bases). The germline V and J ends were trimmed by 5 bases and 2 bases, with 11 bases remaining between them. This CDR3 comprises 14 residues. Per germline, CDR1 MNHEY and CDR2 SVGEGT. The CDR3, as DNA: TGTGCCAGCAGTCGACAGGTATACACAGATACGCAGTATTTT. Protein sequence: CASSRQVYTDTQYF.

This chain links TRBV6-1 with TRBJ2-1, with TRBD1 as a possible D gene (5 bases). Trimming removed 10 bases at V and 10 bases at J, with 11 bases between. The CDR3 runs to 10 residues. Germline CDR1 reads MNHNS; CDR2 reads SASEGT. The CDR3 reads CATSGPEQFF. Written as DNA, the CDR3 is TGTGCCACCTCAGGGCCGGAGCAGTTCTTC.

As regards this clonotype: A read error may be the cause here, since a much bigger clone is one base away. As the CDR3 is not closed by the conserved phenylalanine or tryptophan, this likely results from a read error. This chain uses TRBV7-3 with TRBJ2-1, with 7 bases lining up with TRBD2. The junction had 5 bases not matched to a gene; V was cut back by 4 bases and J by 5 bases. CDR1 and CDR2 from the germline V gene are SGHTA and FQGTGA. The CDR3 has 14 residues. CDR3 protein: CASSWGGNNNEQFS. The CDR3 DNA reads TGTGCCAGCAGCTGGGGGGGAAACAACAATGAGCAGTTCTCC.

This clonotype was counted between two and nine times. The gene calls are TRBV6-5 and TRBJ1-2; possible D gene TRBD1, 5 bases. From germline, CDR1 is MNHEY and CDR2 SVGAGI. The CDR3 extends over 14 amino acids. The germline V and J ends were trimmed by 5 bases and 0 bases, with 10 bases remaining between them. This chain's CDR3 is CASSRQRPNYGYTF. The CDR3 nucleotides read TGTGCCAGCAGTAGACAGCGTCCTAACTATGGCTACACCTTC.

A note on this clonotype: A much larger clone is a single base away; this may be a read error. The chain links TRBV7-2 to TRBJ2-3; 8 positions match TRBD2. J lost 10 bases, V lost 5 bases, and 17 bases had no gene match. The length of the CDR3 is 16 residues. Germline V lookup: CDR1 SGHTA, CDR2 FQGNSA. The CDR3 nucleotides are TGTGCCAGCAGCCGAGATACTAGCGGAGGTACCCCTCCGCAGTATTTT. Its protein product is CASSRDTSGGTPPQYF.

CDR3 protein: CASSTGLTEAFF. CDR3 bases: TGTGCCAGTAGTACAGGGTTAACTGAAGCTTTCTTT. V and J are TRBV19 and TRBJ1-1, with D maybe TRBD1 (5 bases). The CDR3 totals 12 residues. The germline V gene has CDR1 LNHDA and CDR2 SQIVND (reference sequence). V was trimmed by 4 bases and J by 5 bases, leaving 8 bases between them.

This clonotype was detected ten times or more. The J gene is TRBJ2-5, the V gene TRBV5-1; D possibly uses TRBD1 or TRBD2 (5 bases each). The CDR3 loop spans 16 amino acids. CDR1 is SGHRS and CDR2 is YFSETQ in the germline V gene. V lost 4 bases and J 1 base, leaving 17 bases between the germline ends. The CDR3 reads CASSGAGSATQETQYF. The CDR3 nucleotides read TGCGCCAGCAGCGGGGCGGGCAGCGCTACCCAAGAGACCCAGTACTTC.

The chain recombines TRBV12-3 or TRBV12-4 with TRBJ1-5; D ambiguous. The CDR3 sequence is 14 residues long. V gave up 2 bases and J gave up 6 bases, with 11 bases separating them. The CDR3 sequence: CASSLSGFSQPQHF. The CDR3 DNA sequence: TGTGCCAGCAGTTTATCGGGGTTTTCTCAGCCCCAGCATTTT.

This clonotype has at least ten counts. The chain links TRBV29-1 to TRBJ2-7, with D hard to call. The germline V gene encodes CDR1 SQVTM and CDR2 ANQGSEA. Trimming removed 3 bases from V and 4 bases from J, with 13 bases in between. The CDR3 runs to 13 residues. The CDR3 region has the DNA TGCAGCGTTGACAGGTTGTCCACTTACGAGCAGTACTTC. This sequence encodes CSVDRLSTYEQYF.

This clonotype showed up many times. This rearrangement joins TRBV20-1 to TRBJ1-5; maybe TRBD1 (5 bases). Germline values: CDR1 DFQATT, CDR2 SNEGSKA (reference sequence). Trimming cost V 3 bases and J 0 bases, with 12 bases left between them. The CDR3 contains 15 residues. The CDR3: CSASSGTLSNQPQHF. As DNA, the CDR3 is TGCAGTGCTAGTTCCGGGACCCTTAGCAATCAGCCCCAGCATTTT.

This chain joins TRBV7-3 and TRBJ2-1; D gene unclear. CDR3 length: 12 amino acids. The germline CDR1 and CDR2 sequences are SGHTA and FQGTGA. Trimming shortened V by 0 bases and J by 7 bases, and 4 bases separated the two germline ends. CDR3: CASSLTGNEQFF. CDR3 nucleotide sequence: TGTGCCAGCAGCTTAACGGGGAATGAGCAGTTCTTC.

This clonotype was seen more than once but under ten times. V gene TRBV28 combines with J gene TRBJ1-5, with no clear D. CDR1 is MDHEN, CDR2 SYDVKM, per germline. With 5 bases removed from V and 4 bases from J, the gap between germline ends came to 12 bases. The CDR3 runs to 14 residues. The CDR3 DNA reads TGTGCCAGCAGTCCCGGGTCTCGTAATCAGCCCCAGCATTTT. Translated, it gives CASSPGSRNQPQHF. The complete variable domain, with remaining parts taken from reference TRBV28 and TRBJ1-5, reads DVKVTQSSRYLVKRTGEKVFLECVQDMDHENMFWYRQDPGLGLRLIYFSYDVKMKEKGDIPEGYSVSREKKERFSLILESASTNQTSMYLCASSPGSRNQPQHFGDGTRLSIL.

This clonotype was seen a handful of times. The V call is TRBV7-6, the J call TRBJ1-1, with a tentative D call TRBD1 (6 bases). Germline V gene sequence: CDR1 SGHVS, CDR2 FNYEAQ. Deletions cut 1 base from V and 1 base from J, with 19 bases between. This CDR3 spans 18 amino acids. The CDR3 nucleotides read TGTGCCAGCAGCTTAGTCCCAATTGGCCCACAGGGGAACACTGAAGCTTTCTTT. Its protein is CASSLVPIGPQGNTEAFF.

At least ten counts were recorded for this clonotype. The genes are TRBV10-2 and TRBJ1-1; 9 nucleotides match TRBD1. The ends lost 10 bases at V and 1 base at J; junction bases unmatched: 7. The CDR3 is made up of 14 amino acids. In germline, CDR1 is WSHSY, CDR2 SAAADI. CDR3 sequence reads: CATTQGAGNTEAFF. The CDR3, as DNA: TGCGCCACGACACAGGGGGCCGGGAACACTGAAGCTTTCTTT.

In its sample, this clonotype was seen a few times. The rearrangement links TRBV6-1 to TRBJ1-6; D call uncertain. The CDR3 has 12 residues. The V end was cut by 8 bases, the J end by 14 bases, with 16 bases between. Germline lookup yields CDR1 MNHNS and CDR2 SASEGT. Here the CDR3 DNA reads TGTGCCAGCCTGGTACCGCCTGCAGCCCTCCACTTT. Translation: CASLVPPAALHF.